This T cell receptor beta chain is drawn from a study of blood T cell repertoires in COVID-19. The wider study: The analysed material was cDNA or gDNA that came from T cells, B-cell-depleted T cells, or PBMCs.

Clones were sequenced by immunoSEQ multiplex PCR, and TCRdb holds only the in-frame ones, with some missing. The sample shows approximately 140,000 clones, approximately 88% of them seen only once. The trim removed 4 bases at V and 0 bases at J, leaving 8 bases unmatched. Germline-derived CDR1 and CDR2 are KGHSH and LQKENI. The CDR3 covers 17 residues. The chain links TRBV18 to TRBJ1-3; 8 positions agree with TRBD1. This TCR was recovered from a human donor in a cohort sampled during active COVID-19. Source material: peripheral blood. The DNA of the CDR3 is TGTGCCAGCTCACGCGGGACAGGCCCTTACTCTGGAAACACCATATATTTT. Residues: CASSRGTGPYSGNTIYF.